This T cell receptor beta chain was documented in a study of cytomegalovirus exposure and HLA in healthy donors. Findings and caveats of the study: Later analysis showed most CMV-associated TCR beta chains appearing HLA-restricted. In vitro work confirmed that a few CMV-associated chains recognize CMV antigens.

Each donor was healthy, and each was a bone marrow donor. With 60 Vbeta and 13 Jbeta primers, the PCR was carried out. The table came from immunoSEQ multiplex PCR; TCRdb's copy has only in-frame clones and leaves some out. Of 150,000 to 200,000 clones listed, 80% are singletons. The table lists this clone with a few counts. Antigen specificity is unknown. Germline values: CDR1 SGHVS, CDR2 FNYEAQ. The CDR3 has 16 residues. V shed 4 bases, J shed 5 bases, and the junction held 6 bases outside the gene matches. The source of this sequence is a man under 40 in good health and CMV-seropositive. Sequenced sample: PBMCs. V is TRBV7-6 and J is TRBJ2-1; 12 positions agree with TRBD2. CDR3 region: CASSSTSGRGHNEQFF. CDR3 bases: TGTGCCAGCAGCTCGACTAGCGGGAGAGGGCACAATGAGCAGTTCTTC.